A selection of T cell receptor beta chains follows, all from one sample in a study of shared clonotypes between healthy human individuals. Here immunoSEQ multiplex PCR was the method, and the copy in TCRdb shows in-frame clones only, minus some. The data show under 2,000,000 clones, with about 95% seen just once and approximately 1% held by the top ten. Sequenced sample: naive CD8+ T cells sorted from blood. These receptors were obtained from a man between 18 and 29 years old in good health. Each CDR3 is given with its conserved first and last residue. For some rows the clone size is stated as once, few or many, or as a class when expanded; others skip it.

CDR3 protein: CALRSSYEQYF; J gene: TRBJ2-7; V gene: TRBV30; clone size: .
CDR3 protein: CASSSGRGKGDTEAFF; J gene: TRBJ1-1; V gene: TRBV27; clone size: .
CDR3 protein: CASSGDGLSTEAFF; J gene: TRBJ1-1; V gene: TRBV18; clone size: few
CDR3 protein: CASSLVQGDYEQYF; J gene: TRBJ2-7; V gene: TRBV5-1; clone size: .
CDR3 protein: CASSPLAGGPTDTQYF; J gene: TRBJ2-3; V gene: TRBV27; clone size: .
CDR3 protein: CASQIKWDTEAFF; J gene: TRBJ1-1; V gene: TRBV28; clone size: .
CDR3 protein: CASSPRRFWEDEQFF; J gene: TRBJ2-1; V gene: TRBV4-1; clone size: .
CDR3 protein: CASSQKGVMNTEAFF; J gene: TRBJ1-1; V gene: TRBV4-1; clone size: .
CDR3 protein: CATSSKRSWEQYF; J gene: TRBJ2-7; V gene: TRBV15; clone size: .
CDR3 protein: CASSYSIGQTTYEQYF; J gene: TRBJ2-7; V gene: TRBV6-5; clone size: .
CDR3 protein: CASSVGGSPYEQYF; J gene: TRBJ2-7; V gene: TRBV9; clone size: .
CDR3 protein: CASAPRSYNEQFF; J gene: TRBJ2-1; V gene: TRBV19; clone size: .
CDR3 protein: CASSWTSGSYEQYF; J gene: TRBJ2-7; V gene: TRBV19; clone size: once
CDR3 protein: CASNFGNTEAFF; J gene: TRBJ1-1; V gene: TRBV28; clone size: once
CDR3 protein: CASSYSGSGTEAFF; J gene: TRBJ1-1; V gene: TRBV6-5; clone size: .
CDR3 protein: CASSGRKGNEQYF; J gene: TRBJ2-7; V gene: TRBV9; clone size: .
CDR3 protein: CASSLVGQGVETQYF; J gene: TRBJ2-5; V gene: TRBV28; clone size: .
CDR3 protein: CASSPLTSSYEQYF; J gene: TRBJ2-7; V gene: TRBV27; clone size: .
CDR3 protein: CASRNRRYNEQFF; J gene: TRBJ2-1; V gene: TRBV13; clone size: .
CDR3 protein: CASSLGTGASYEQYF; J gene: TRBJ2-7; V gene: TRBV5-1; clone size: .
CDR3 protein: CASSSGTVPSVVNEQFF; J gene: TRBJ2-1; V gene: TRBV27; clone size: .
CDR3 protein: CASSPPHGGDTQYF; J gene: TRBJ2-3; V gene: TRBV5-6; clone size: .
CDR3 protein: CASSRLLGTEKETQYF; J gene: TRBJ2-5; V gene: TRBV4-3; clone size: .
CDR3 protein: CSVQGSGSNNEQFF; J gene: TRBJ2-1; V gene: TRBV29-1; clone size: .
CDR3 protein: CASSVAGAEQYF; J gene: TRBJ2-7; V gene: TRBV9; clone size: .
CDR3 protein: CASSLLPGTDSTDTQYF; J gene: TRBJ2-3; V gene: TRBV4-1; clone size: .
CDR3 protein: CASSLGQDYGYTF; J gene: TRBJ1-2; V gene: TRBV11-2; clone size: .
CDR3 protein: CASSLDGLLSSGNTIYF; J gene: TRBJ1-3; V gene: TRBV5-1; clone size: .
CDR3 protein: CAISEPEEGVGETQYF; J gene: TRBJ2-5; V gene: TRBV10-3; clone size: .
CDR3 protein: CASSSYSSTDTQYF; J gene: TRBJ2-3; V gene: TRBV27; clone size: .
CDR3 protein: CASSGVAGTEAFF; J gene: TRBJ1-1; V gene: TRBV19; clone size: few
CDR3 protein: CAWSRGGSSYNEQFF; J gene: TRBJ2-1; V gene: TRBV30; clone size: .
CDR3 protein: CASSEWTGGQDEQFF; J gene: TRBJ2-1; V gene: TRBV2; clone size: .
CDR3 protein: CASSQIVDQPQHF; J gene: TRBJ1-5; V gene: TRBV4-2; clone size: .
CDR3 protein: CAISQGGGSSYEQYF; J gene: TRBJ2-7; V gene: TRBV10-3; clone size: .
CDR3 protein: CASSDRAITGELFF; J gene: TRBJ2-2; V gene: TRBV9; clone size: .
CDR3 protein: CASSTGQGASSGEQYF; J gene: TRBJ2-7; V gene: TRBV7-9; clone size: once
CDR3 protein: CASRNPRQEDTGELFF; J gene: TRBJ2-2; V gene: TRBV21-1; clone size: .
CDR3 protein: CASSLPIHEQYF; J gene: TRBJ2-7; V gene: TRBV7-9; clone size: .
CDR3 protein: CASSIGQGADTEAFF; J gene: TRBJ1-1; V gene: TRBV7-9; clone size: .
CDR3 protein: CASSGPTGSLVETQYF; J gene: TRBJ2-5; V gene: TRBV9; clone size: .
CDR3 protein: CASSIFGGGYEQYF; J gene: TRBJ2-7; V gene: TRBV7-2; clone size: .
CDR3 protein: CASSYDVVSGANVLTF; J gene: TRBJ2-6; V gene: TRBV5-1; clone size: .
CDR3 protein: CASSQAGTAYGYTF; J gene: TRBJ1-2; V gene: TRBV4-1; clone size: .
CDR3 protein: CASSQTLGGFEQYF; J gene: TRBJ2-7; V gene: TRBV4-1; clone size: .
CDR3 protein: CASSYFGDTEAFF; J gene: TRBJ1-1; V gene: TRBV6-5; clone size: .
CDR3 protein: CAISEPWGQGPVNTEAFF; J gene: TRBJ1-1; V gene: TRBV10-3; clone size: .
CDR3 protein: CASSLRGVRYEQYF; J gene: TRBJ2-7; V gene: TRBV28; clone size: .
CDR3 protein: CASSLSGWGYTEAFF; J gene: TRBJ1-1; V gene: TRBV27; clone size: .
CDR3 protein: CASSPSTGGTEAFF; J gene: TRBJ1-1; V gene: TRBV7-3; clone size: .
CDR3 protein: CATREGGSNTGELFF; J gene: TRBJ2-2; V gene: TRBV10-3; clone size: .
CDR3 protein: CASSLQVGGVEQYF; J gene: TRBJ2-7; V gene: TRBV27; clone size: .